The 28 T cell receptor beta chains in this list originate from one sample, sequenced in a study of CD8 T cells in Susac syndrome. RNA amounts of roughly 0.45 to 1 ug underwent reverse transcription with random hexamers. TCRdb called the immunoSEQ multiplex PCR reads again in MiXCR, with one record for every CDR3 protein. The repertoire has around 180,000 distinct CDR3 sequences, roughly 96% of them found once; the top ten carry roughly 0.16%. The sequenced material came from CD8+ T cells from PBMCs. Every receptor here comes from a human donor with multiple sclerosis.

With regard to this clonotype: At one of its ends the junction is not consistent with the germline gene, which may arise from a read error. Here the CDR3 reads CASSPQGAAYEQYF. The DNA for the CDR3 is TGCGCCAGCAGCCCTCAGGGCGCCGCCTACGAGCAGTACTTC. J is TRBJ2-7 and V is TRBV3-1, with a weak D call TRBD1 (5 bases). CDR1 LGHDT and CDR2 YNNKEL come from the germline V gene (reference sequence). This CDR3 has 14 residues.

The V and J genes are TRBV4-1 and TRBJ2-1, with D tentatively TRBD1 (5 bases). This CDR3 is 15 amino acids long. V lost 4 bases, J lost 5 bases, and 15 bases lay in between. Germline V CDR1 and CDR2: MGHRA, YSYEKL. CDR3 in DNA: TGCGCCAGCAGCCCTGGGGCGTGGCGGCACAATGAGCAGTTCTTC. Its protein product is CASSPGAWRHNEQFF.

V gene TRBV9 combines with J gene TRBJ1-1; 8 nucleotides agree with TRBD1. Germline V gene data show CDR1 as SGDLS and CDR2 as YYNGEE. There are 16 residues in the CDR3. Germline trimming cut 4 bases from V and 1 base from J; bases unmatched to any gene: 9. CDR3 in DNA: TGTGCCAGCAGCACGAATCGGGGGACAGGGAACACTGAAGCTTTCTTT. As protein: CASSTNRGTGNTEAFF.

This CDR3 is CASGGPPSYEQYF. In nucleotides, the CDR3 is TGTGCCAGCGGGGGGCCTCCTTCCTACGAGCAGTACTTC. The J gene is TRBJ2-7, the V gene TRBV13; perhaps D is TRBD1 or TRBD2 (6 bases each). Germline CDR1 is PRHDT and CDR2 is FYEKMQ (reference sequence). The V end was cut by 8 bases, the J end by 1 base, with 12 bases between. The CDR3 spans 13 residues.

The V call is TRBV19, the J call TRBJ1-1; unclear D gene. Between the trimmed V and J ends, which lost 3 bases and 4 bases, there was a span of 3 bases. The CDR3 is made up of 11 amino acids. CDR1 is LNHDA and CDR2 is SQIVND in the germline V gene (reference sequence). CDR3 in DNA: TGTGCCAGTAGTATTATCACTGAAGCTTTCTTT. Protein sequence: CASSIITEAFF.

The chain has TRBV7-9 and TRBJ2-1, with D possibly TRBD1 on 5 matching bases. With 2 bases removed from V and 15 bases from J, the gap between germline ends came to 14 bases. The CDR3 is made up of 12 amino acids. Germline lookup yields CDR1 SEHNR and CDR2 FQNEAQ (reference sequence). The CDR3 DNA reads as TGTGCCAGCAGCTTACAGGGTCAGGGTTGGTTCTTC. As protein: CASSLQGQGWFF.

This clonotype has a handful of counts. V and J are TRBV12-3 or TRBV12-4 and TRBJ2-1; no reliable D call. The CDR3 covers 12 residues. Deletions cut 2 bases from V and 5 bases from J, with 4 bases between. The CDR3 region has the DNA TGTGCCAGCAGTTTAAGGGACAATGAGCAGTTCTTC. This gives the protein CASSLRDNEQFF.

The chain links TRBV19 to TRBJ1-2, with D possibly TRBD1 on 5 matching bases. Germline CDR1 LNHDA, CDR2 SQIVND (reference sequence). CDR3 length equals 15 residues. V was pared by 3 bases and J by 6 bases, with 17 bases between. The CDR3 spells CASSISFGGADGYTF. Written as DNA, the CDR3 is TGTGCCAGTAGTATTAGTTTCGGTGGGGCAGATGGCTACACCTTC.

DNA of the CDR3: TGTGCCAGCAGCGTAGCCGGGGTGGCAGATACGCAGTATTTT. Translation gives CASSVAGVADTQYF. The V and J genes are TRBV9 and TRBJ2-3, with a weak D call TRBD2 (5 bases). V lost 0 bases to trimming and J lost 4 bases, with 9 bases between them. Germline V gives CDR1 SGDLS, CDR2 YYNGEE. The CDR3 contains 14 residues.

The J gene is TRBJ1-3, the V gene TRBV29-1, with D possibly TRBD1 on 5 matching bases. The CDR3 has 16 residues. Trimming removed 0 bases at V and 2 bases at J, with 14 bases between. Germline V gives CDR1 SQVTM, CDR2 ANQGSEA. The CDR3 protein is CSVEDQRAGPGNTIYF. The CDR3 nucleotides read TGCAGCGTTGAAGATCAGCGGGCAGGGCCTGGAAACACCATATATTTT.

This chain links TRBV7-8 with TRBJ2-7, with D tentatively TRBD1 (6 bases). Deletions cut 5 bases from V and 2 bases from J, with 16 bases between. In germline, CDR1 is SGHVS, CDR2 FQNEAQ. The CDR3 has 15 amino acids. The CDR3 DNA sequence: TGTGCCAGCAGCCTAAACGAGGGGGAGACCTACGAGCAGTACTTC. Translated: CASSLNEGETYEQYF.

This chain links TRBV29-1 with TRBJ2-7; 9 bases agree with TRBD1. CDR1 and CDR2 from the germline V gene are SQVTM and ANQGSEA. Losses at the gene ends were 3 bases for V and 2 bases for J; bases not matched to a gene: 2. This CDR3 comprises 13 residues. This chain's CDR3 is CSVEGQGTYEQYF. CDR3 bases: TGCAGCGTTGAGGGACAGGGAACCTACGAGCAGTACTTC.

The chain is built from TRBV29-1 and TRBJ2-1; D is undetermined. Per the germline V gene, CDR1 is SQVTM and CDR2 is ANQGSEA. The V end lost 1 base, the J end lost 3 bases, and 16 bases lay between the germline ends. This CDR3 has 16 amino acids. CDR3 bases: TGCAGCGTTGAAGGGGCCCCTGGTGACGGCTACAATGAGCAGTTCTTC. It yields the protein CSVEGAPGDGYNEQFF.

CDR3 coding DNA: TGCAGCGTTGCCGGGTTCGACTACGAGCAGTACTTC. Protein product: CSVAGFDYEQYF. The rearrangement joins TRBV29-1 to TRBJ2-7, with D uncertain. This CDR3 contains 12 residues. Trimming shortened V by 4 bases and J by 3 bases, and 10 bases separated the two germline ends. Per germline, CDR1 SQVTM and CDR2 ANQGSEA.

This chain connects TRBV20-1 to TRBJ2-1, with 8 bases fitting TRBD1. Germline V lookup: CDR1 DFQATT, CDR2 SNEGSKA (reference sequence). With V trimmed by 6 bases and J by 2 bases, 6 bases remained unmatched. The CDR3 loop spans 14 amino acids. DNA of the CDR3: TGCAGTGCGCCGGACAGGGAGGCCTACAATGAGCAGTTCTTC. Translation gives CSAPDREAYNEQFF.

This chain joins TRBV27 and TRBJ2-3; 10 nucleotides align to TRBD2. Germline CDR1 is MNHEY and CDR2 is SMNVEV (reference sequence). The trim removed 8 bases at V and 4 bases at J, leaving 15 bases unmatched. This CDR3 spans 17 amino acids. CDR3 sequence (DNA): TGTGCCAGCGCCGGAGCGGGAGGGCCCGGTTTCCCAGATACGCAGTATTTT. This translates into CASAGAGGPGFPDTQYF.

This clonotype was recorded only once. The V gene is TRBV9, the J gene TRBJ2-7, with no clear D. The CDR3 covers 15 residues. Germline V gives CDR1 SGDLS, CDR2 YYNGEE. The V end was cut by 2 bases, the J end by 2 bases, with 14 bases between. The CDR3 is CASSVGTELTYEQYF. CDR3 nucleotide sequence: TGTGCCAGCAGCGTGGGAACGGAGCTTACCTACGAGCAGTACTTC.

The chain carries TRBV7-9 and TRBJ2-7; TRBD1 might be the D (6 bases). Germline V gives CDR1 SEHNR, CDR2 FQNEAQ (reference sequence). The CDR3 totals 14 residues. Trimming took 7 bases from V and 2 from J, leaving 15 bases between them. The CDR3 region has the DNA TGTGCCAGCATCCCATCGGGACATACCTACGAGCAGTACTTC. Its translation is CASIPSGHTYEQYF.

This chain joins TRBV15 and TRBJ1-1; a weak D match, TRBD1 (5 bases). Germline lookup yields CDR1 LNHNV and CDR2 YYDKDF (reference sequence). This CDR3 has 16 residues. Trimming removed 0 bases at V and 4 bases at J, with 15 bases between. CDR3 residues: CATSRDLGRWGTEAFF. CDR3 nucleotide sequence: TGTGCCACCAGCAGAGATTTGGGGCGGTGGGGCACTGAAGCTTTCTTT.

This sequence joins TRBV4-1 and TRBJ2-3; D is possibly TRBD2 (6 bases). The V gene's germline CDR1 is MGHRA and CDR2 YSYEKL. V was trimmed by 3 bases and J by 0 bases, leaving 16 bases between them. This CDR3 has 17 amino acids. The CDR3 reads CASSQDPGDLSTDTQYF. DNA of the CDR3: TGCGCCAGCAGCCAGGACCCCGGGGACTTAAGCACAGATACGCAGTATTTT.

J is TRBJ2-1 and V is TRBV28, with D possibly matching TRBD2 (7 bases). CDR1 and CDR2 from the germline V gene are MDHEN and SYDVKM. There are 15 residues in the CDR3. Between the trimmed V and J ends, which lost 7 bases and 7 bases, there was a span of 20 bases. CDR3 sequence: CASTNYGGRGNEQFF. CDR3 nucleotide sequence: TGTGCCAGCACCAACTATGGAGGGAGGGGGAATGAGCAGTTCTTC.

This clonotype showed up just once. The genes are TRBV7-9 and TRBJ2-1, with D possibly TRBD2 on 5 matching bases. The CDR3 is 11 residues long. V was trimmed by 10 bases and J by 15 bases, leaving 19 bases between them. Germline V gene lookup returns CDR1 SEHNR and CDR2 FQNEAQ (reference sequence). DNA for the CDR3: TGTGCCACCTATGGCGGGCGGCTGTGGTTCTTC. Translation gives CATYGGRLWFF.

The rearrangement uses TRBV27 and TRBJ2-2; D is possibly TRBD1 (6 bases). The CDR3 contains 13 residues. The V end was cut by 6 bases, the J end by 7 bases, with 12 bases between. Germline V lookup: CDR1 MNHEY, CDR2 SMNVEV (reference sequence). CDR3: CASSTTGSGELFF. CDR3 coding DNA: TGTGCCAGCAGCACCACAGGGAGCGGGGAGCTGTTTTTT.

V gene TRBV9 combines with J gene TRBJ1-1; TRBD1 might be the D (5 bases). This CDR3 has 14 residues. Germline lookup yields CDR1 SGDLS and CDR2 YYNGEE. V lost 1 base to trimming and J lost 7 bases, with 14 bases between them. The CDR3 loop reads CASSVLSGWGEAFF. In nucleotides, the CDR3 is TGTGCCAGCAGCGTATTATCAGGGTGGGGTGAAGCTTTCTTT. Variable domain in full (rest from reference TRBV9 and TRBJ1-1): DSGVTQTPKHLITATGQRVTLRCSPRSGDLSVYWYQQSLDQGLQFLIQYYNGEERAKGNILERFSAQQFPDLHSELNLSSLELGDSALYFCASSVLSGWGEAFFGQGTRLTVV.

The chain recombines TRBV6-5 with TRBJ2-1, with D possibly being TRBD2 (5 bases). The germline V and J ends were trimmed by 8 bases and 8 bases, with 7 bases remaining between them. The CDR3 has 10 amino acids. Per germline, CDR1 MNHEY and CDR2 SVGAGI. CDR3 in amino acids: CASGSHEQFF. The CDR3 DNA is TGTGCCAGCGGGAGCCATGAGCAGTTCTTC.

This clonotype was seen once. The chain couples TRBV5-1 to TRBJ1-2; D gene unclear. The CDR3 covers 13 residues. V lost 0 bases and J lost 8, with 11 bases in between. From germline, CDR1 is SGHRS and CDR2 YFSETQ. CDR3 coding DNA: TGCGCCAGCAGCTTGGTGGATCTAGAAGGCTACACCTTC. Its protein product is CASSLVDLEGYTF.

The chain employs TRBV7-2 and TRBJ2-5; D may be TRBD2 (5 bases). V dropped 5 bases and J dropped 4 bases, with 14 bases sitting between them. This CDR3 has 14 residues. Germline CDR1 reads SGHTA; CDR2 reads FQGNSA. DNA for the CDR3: TGTGCCAGCAGCCTCCATCTCCGGGGAGAGACCCAGTACTTC. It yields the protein CASSLHLRGETQYF. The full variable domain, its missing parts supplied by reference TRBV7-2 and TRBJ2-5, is GAGVSQSPSNKVTEKGKDVELRCDPISGHTALYWYRQSLGQGLEFLIYFQGNSAPDKSGLPSDRFSAERTGGSVSTLTIQRTQQEDSAVYLCASSLHLRGETQYFGPGTRLLVL.

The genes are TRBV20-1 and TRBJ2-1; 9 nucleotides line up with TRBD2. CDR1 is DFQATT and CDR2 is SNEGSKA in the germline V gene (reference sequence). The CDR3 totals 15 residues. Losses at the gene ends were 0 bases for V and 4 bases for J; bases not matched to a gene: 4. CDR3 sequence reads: CSAREPAGGYNEQFF. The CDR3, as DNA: TGCAGTGCTAGAGAACCAGCGGGGGGATACAATGAGCAGTTCTTC.